The following is a T cell receptor (beta chain) sequence with its context. Original methodology: Quantification of nucleated cells was approximated via reference gene primer amplification. Only in-frame clones appear in the TCRdb table, and some are missing; sequencing was by immunoSEQ multiplex PCR. V, J and clone size derive from that table, while D and trimming were established from the DNA sequence. The repertoire holds 130,000 or so clones, with approximately 86% as singletons. The sample originates from a study of blood T cell repertoires in COVID-19. The overall study: Samples representing acute and convalescent COVID-19 were sourced from the United States, Italy and Spain. The cDNA or gDNA used as material had been derived from T cells, B-cell-depleted T cells, or PBMCs.

V was pared by 5 bases and J by 4 bases, with 8 bases of the junction left unmatched. This CDR3 comprises 15 residues. Germline CDR1 reads SGHTA; CDR2 reads FQGNSA. This clonotype was obtained from a woman between 50 and 59 years old who had recovered from COVID-19. Input material: peripheral blood. The chain has TRBV7-2 and TRBJ2-7; TRBD1 matches 10 bases. CDR3 sequence (DNA): TGTGCCAGCAGCCGGACCGGACAGGGGGGTTACGAGCAGTACTTC. Translation: CASSRTGQGGYEQYF.